This T cell receptor (beta chain) was retrieved from a study of human T cells and chemical hapten exposure. Overall study results and limits: Patch test score was positively correlated with the counts of PT1 expanded TCRs. Once DPC sensitization occurred, TCRs above 1 in 1000 frequency showed no change. Alopecia in the donors means their immune response may deviate from healthy people's. Compared with pre-sensitization or healthy control sets, expanded TCRs clustered more.

V shed 0 bases and J 5 bases; nucleotides not matched to a gene: 1. The CDR3 totals 13 residues. Germline V gene data show CDR1 as SGDLS and CDR2 as YYNGEE. Each CDR3 protein is one row after TCRdb ran MiXCR on the RACE reads. Found here are around 300,000 distinct CDR3 sequences, around 7% of them singletons; the top ten hold around 8.4%. Time point indicated: patch test 1, 2 weeks after DPC sensitization. As for treatment: therapeutic diphenylcyclopropenone sensitization with weekly scalp DPC. Remarks on this clonotype: The antigen remains undetermined.

The source is a woman younger than 35 with alopecia areata. Some clones in this sample may be carry-over from other donors' samples. V usage is TRBV9 and J usage is TRBJ2-5; the match to TRBD2 covers 7 bases. This specimen consisted of whole blood, obtained in connection with sensitization to the hapten diphenylcyclopropenone (DPC). The CDR3 spells CASSVGGGETQYF. The CDR3 DNA reads as TGTGCCAGCAGCGTAGGCGGGGGTGAGACCCAGTACTTC.